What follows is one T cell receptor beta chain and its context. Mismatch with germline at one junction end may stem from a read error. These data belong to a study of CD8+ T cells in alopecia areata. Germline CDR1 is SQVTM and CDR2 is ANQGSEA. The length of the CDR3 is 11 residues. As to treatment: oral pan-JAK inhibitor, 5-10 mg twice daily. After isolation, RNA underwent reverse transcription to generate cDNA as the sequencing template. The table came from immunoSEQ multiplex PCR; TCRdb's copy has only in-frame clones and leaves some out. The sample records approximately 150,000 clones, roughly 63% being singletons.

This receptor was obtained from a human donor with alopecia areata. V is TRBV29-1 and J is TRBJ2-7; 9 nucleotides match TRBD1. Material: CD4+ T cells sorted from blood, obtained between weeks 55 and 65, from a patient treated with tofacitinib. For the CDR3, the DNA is TGCAGCGTTGAGGTCGGGGACAGGGTCCACTTC. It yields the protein CSVEVGDRVHF.